The 16 T cell receptor beta chains in this list originate from one sample, sequenced in a study of cytomegalovirus exposure and HLA in healthy donors (dated by TCRdb to the late 2010s). Libraries were prepared through the immunoSEQ multiplex PCR assay. A mixture of 60 forward primers for TCR Vbeta segments and 13 reverse primers for TCR Jbeta segments was used in the multiplex PCR. TCRdb took over this immuneACCESS table, retaining in-frame rearrangements with V and J assigned. Such tables are incomplete; in checked studies, under half of the missing clones stem from an unresolved V gene, and the remainder is unexplained. Recorded for this sample are about 100,000 clones; roughly four fifths of them occurred a single time. 11% to 15% of the sample comes from the top ten. The source material was PBMCs. These receptors were collected from a male donor in good health and CMV-seropositive.

The J gene is TRBJ1-6, the V gene TRBV18; TRBD1 matches 7 bases. The CDR3 is made up of 14 amino acids. Unmatched junction bases numbered 6, after V lost 5 bases and J lost 8 bases. Germline V lookup: CDR1 KGHSH, CDR2 LQKENI. In DNA, the CDR3 is TGTGCCAGCTCAGTAGGGGGCGCGGATTCACCCCTCCACTTT. Its protein product is CASSVGGADSPLHF. The full variable domain, rest sourced from reference TRBV18 and TRBJ1-6, is NAGVMQNPRHLVRRRGQEARLRCSPMKGHSHVYWYRQLPEEGLKFMVYLQKENIIDESGMPKERFSAEFPKEGPSILRIQQVVRGDSAAYFCASSVGGADSPLHFGNGTRLTVT.

This clone has just a few counts. The rearrangement links TRBV6-5 to TRBJ2-6; a weak D match, TRBD2 (5 bases). Between the trimmed V and J ends, which lost 10 bases and 0 bases, there was a span of 10 bases. Per the germline V gene, CDR1 is MNHEY and CDR2 is SVGAGI. The CDR3 has 14 amino acids. Here the CDR3 reads CATGKNSGANVLTF. The CDR3 DNA reads as TGTGCCACCGGGAAGAACTCTGGGGCCAACGTCCTGACTTTC.

The rearrangement joins TRBV7-8 to TRBJ2-1; 9 nucleotides agree with TRBD1. CDR3 length: 15 amino acids. J gave up 2 bases and V 4 bases, and 3 bases lay outside the gene matches. CDR1 and CDR2 (germline): SGHVS, FQNEAQ. CDR3 DNA sequence: TGTGCCAGCAGCTCAACAGGGGGCACCTACAATGAGCAGTTCTTC. Translating gives CASSSTGGTYNEQFF. The variable domain in full, with the rest retrieved from reference TRBV7-8 and TRBJ2-1, is GAGVSQSPRYKVAKRGQDVALRCDPISGHVSLFWYQQALGQGPEFLTYFQNEAQLDKSGLPSDRFFAERPEGSVSTLKIQRTQQEDSAVYLCASSSTGGTYNEQFFGPGTRLTVL.

The genes are TRBV7-8 and TRBJ1-2; 8 nucleotides line up with TRBD1. The CDR3 consists of 14 residues. Per germline, CDR1 SGHVS and CDR2 FQNEAQ. V shed 1 base and J 7 bases; nucleotides not matched to a gene: 5. The CDR3 sequence: CASSLEQGAGGYTF. CDR3 DNA sequence: TGTGCCAGCAGCTTAGAGCAGGGGGCGGGTGGCTACACCTTC.

This chain uses TRBV5-1 with TRBJ2-3, with TRBD2 matching over 11 bases. The CDR3 runs 16 residues. Trimming removed 2 bases from V and 2 bases from J; junction bases left unmatched: 4. Germline assignment: CDR1 SGHRS and CDR2 YFSETQ. The CDR3 region has the DNA TGCGCCAGCAGCTTTACTAGCGGGGGTTTCACAGATACGCAGTATTTT. It encodes CASSFTSGGFTDTQYF.

The chain has TRBV4-3 and TRBJ2-2; no firm D call. This CDR3 is 14 amino acids long. The germline V gene encodes CDR1 LGHNA and CDR2 YSLEER. V was trimmed by 1 base and J by 6 bases, leaving 9 bases between them. CDR3 DNA sequence: TGCGCCAGCAGCCAAGGAGGAGTCTCCGGGGAGCTGTTTTTT. Translation: CASSQGGVSGELFF.

The V call is TRBV9, the J call TRBJ1-1; no reliable D call. The CDR3 runs 15 residues. Germline lookup yields CDR1 SGDLS and CDR2 YYNGEE. V was shortened by 0 bases and J by 1 base, with 10 bases between the two germline ends. Written as DNA, the CDR3 is TGTGCCAGCAGCGTAGGGGCAGCCAGGAACACTGAAGCTTTCTTT. Its protein is CASSVGAARNTEAFF.

A word on this clone: The same CDR3 arises from other DNA sequences in this sample as well. V and J are TRBV29-1 and TRBJ2-3; 14 bases line up with TRBD2. This CDR3 is built from 15 residues. Germline V lookup: CDR1 SQVTM, CDR2 ANQGSEA. Trimming at V came to 5 bases and at J to 6 bases, leaving 7 bases not matched to a gene. CDR3 protein: CSVNGLAGGADTQYF. The CDR3 DNA reads TGCAGCGTTAACGGACTAGCGGGGGGAGCCGATACGCAGTATTTT.

The chain recombines TRBV4-1 with TRBJ1-1; D ambiguous. This CDR3 has 14 amino acids. V was trimmed by 5 bases and J by 1 base, leaving 11 bases between them. The V gene's germline CDR1 is MGHRA and CDR2 YSYEKL. CDR3 coding DNA: TGCGCCAGCAGCTCCCGGGAGGGGAACACTGAAGCTTTCTTT. It is translated as CASSSREGNTEAFF.

This sequence joins TRBV9 and TRBJ1-1; D not certain. Germline V gene data show CDR1 as SGDLS and CDR2 as YYNGEE. The CDR3 is made up of 15 amino acids. V dropped 3 bases and J dropped 4 bases, with 16 bases sitting between them. The CDR3 coding sequence is TGTGCCAGCAGCGCTAGAGGCGCCAGCCCCACTGAAGCTTTCTTT. It encodes CASSARGASPTEAFF.

This clone was seen just once. V gene TRBV19 combines with J gene TRBJ1-5, with a weak D call TRBD1 (6 bases). This CDR3 is built from 16 residues. The germline V gene has CDR1 LNHDA and CDR2 SQIVND (reference sequence). V was cut by 2 bases and J by 7 bases, with 18 bases left in between. This CDR3 reads CASSINLQGSDQPQHF. CDR3 in DNA: TGTGCCAGTAGTATAAACCTGCAGGGGTCTGACCAGCCCCAGCATTTT.

The rearrangement links TRBV5-1 to TRBJ2-1, with 7 bases fitting TRBD1. V lost 0 bases and J lost 2; bases outside the gene matches: 5. Germline values: CDR1 SGHRS, CDR2 YFSETQ. This CDR3 spans 16 amino acids. CDR3 DNA: TGCGCCAGCAGCTTGGCCCAGGGGGTCCCCTACAATGAGCAGTTCTTC. As protein: CASSLAQGVPYNEQFF.

J is TRBJ2-1 and V is TRBV19, with D unclear. Trimming removed 10 bases at V and 4 bases at J, with 8 bases between. Germline CDR1 is LNHDA and CDR2 is SQIVND (reference sequence). The CDR3 loop spans 11 amino acids. The CDR3 sequence is CATTQYNEQFF. The CDR3 nucleotides read TGTGCCACTACGCAATACAATGAGCAGTTCTTC.

The chain links TRBV2 to TRBJ1-5; TRBD1 might be the D (6 bases). CDR1 is SNHLY, CDR2 FYNNEI, per germline. The CDR3 contains 14 residues. V was pared by 6 bases and J by 5 bases, with 14 bases between. CDR3 region: CASRVGGGYQPQHF. The CDR3 bases are TGTGCCAGCAGGGTCGGGGGGGGCTATCAGCCCCAGCATTTT.

The CDR3 region is CASSLGPGSGGGYTF. In nucleotides, the CDR3 is TGTGCCAGCAGCTTGGGGCCAGGGTCGGGAGGCGGCTACACCTTC. This chain links TRBV5-4 with TRBJ1-2; maybe TRBD1 (5 bases). Germline lookup yields CDR1 SGHNT and CDR2 YYREEE (reference sequence). V was cut by 0 bases and J by 8 bases, with 17 bases left in between. The CDR3 contains 15 residues.

DNA of the CDR3: TGTGCCAGCAGCTTGGTTCCGGGATCTGGGGCCAACGTCCTGACTTTC. As protein: CASSLVPGSGANVLTF. The chain couples TRBV5-6 to TRBJ2-6; D possibly corresponds to TRBD2 (5 bases). The CDR3 loop spans 16 amino acids. Between the trimmed V and J ends, which lost 0 bases and 1 base, there was a span of 8 bases. Germline V CDR1 and CDR2: SGHDT, YYEEEE.